In its sample, the clone carrying this TCR beta chain was seen many times. Antigen unknown. TCRdb re-called the reads through MiXCR, storing one row per CDR3 protein. Seen here are around 110,000 distinct CDR3 sequences, around 10% observed once, and the top ten hold over 25%. The data belong to a study of T cell repertoires in cytomegalovirus infection. Study-wide context: Indications came from public TCR beta signatures; they pointed to CMV infection and to a matching HLA type.

Overall study findings and caveats: CMV-specific HLA-C-restricted TCR beta clonotypes dominated the ex vivo response. Pooled public TCR beta family frequency picked out CMV carriers with the relevant HLA.

The CDR3 covers 15 residues. Germline V gene sequence: CDR1 SGHTA, CDR2 FQGNSA. Trimming removed 1 base from V and 3 bases from J, with 12 bases in between. Sequenced input: PBMCs, sequenced either directly or after in vitro stimulation (not recorded which). V and J are TRBV7-2 and TRBJ1-2, with no clear D. This clonotype was sampled from a human donor in good health (CMV status not recorded). Some clones in this sample may be carry-over from other donors' samples. The CDR3 here is CASSLGPGLDYGYTF. CDR3 DNA: TGTGCCAGCAGCTTAGGTCCTGGGCTCGACTATGGCTACACCTTC.